These 8 T cell receptor beta chains were sequenced from one sample in a study of blood T cells in healthy people across ages. A sample-barcoded 5' primer and a J-beta primer mix were used in a second PCR of about 7 to 12 cycles. MiXCR was run by TCRdb on the 5' RACE reads, yielding one entry per CDR3 protein. The sample has 1.5 million to 2 million distinct CDR3 sequences, 30% to 40% seen once. Source material: blood. These receptors all come from a human donor in good health.

With respect to this clonotype: An end of the junction does not agree with germline; a read error may underlie this. The rearrangement joins TRBV24-1 to TRBJ1-5; maybe TRBD1 (5 bases). The germline CDR1 and CDR2 sequences are KGHDR and SFDVKD. The CDR3 has 14 amino acids. CDR3 DNA: TGTGCCACCAGTGATTTGGCCTCGGGGCAGCCCCATCATTTT. This gives the protein CATSDLASGQPHHF.

The table lists this clonotype with a few counts. The chain recombines TRBV14 with TRBJ2-1; D not certain. CDR1 SGHDN and CDR2 FVKESK come from the germline V gene. V gave up 5 bases and J gave up 2 bases, with 16 bases separating them. This CDR3 is built from 16 residues. The CDR3 coding sequence is TGTGCCAGCAGCTCGACGGTCTACAACGCCTACAATGAGCAGTTCTTC. Protein sequence: CASSSTVYNAYNEQFF.

The chain joins TRBV27 to TRBJ1-4, with D unresolved. V was pared by 5 bases and J by 7 bases, with 20 bases between. CDR1 and CDR2 from the germline V gene are MNHEY and SMNVEV (reference sequence). This CDR3 spans 16 amino acids. The CDR3 protein is CASSPLLEGWGEKLFF. CDR3 sequence (DNA): TGTGCCAGCAGTCCCCTCCTAGAGGGATGGGGTGAAAAACTGTTTTTT.

This clonotype has a single count. Possible read error: a much larger clone is one base away. The chain has TRBV5-1 and TRBJ2-7; 9 nucleotides agree with TRBD1. There are 14 residues in the CDR3. The junction had 4 bases not matched to a gene; V was cut back by 4 bases and J by 2 bases. The germline V gene has CDR1 SGHRS and CDR2 YFSETQ. CDR3 sequence (DNA): TGCGCCAGCAGCCGGGACAGGGAGACCTACGAGCAGTACTTC. It translates to CASSRDRETYEQYF.

This clonotype appeared many times. J is TRBJ1-5 and V is TRBV6-1; no definite D call. Germline-derived CDR1 and CDR2 are MNHNS and SASEGT. The V end was cut by 1 base, the J end by 0 bases, with 4 bases between. The CDR3 totals 14 residues. The CDR3 is CASSEGYSNQPQHF. The DNA of the CDR3 is TGTGCCAGCAGTGAAGGGTATAGCAATCAGCCCCAGCATTTT.

J is TRBJ2-1 and V is TRBV9; possibly TRBD1 for D (7 bases). V was shortened by 0 bases and J by 7 bases, with 20 bases between the two germline ends. The CDR3 runs 17 residues. In germline, CDR1 is SGDLS, CDR2 YYNGEE. The CDR3 DNA reads TGTGCCAGCAGCGTAGGAGGGGGGACAGAAGTAGGTAATGAGCAGTTCTTC. Amino acid sequence: CASSVGGGTEVGNEQFF.

This clonotype was seen more than once but under ten times. J is TRBJ2-3 and V is TRBV10-3, with unresolved D. This CDR3 has 11 amino acids. From germline, CDR1 is ENHRY and CDR2 SYGVKD. With 3 bases removed from V and 7 bases from J, the gap between germline ends came to 5 bases. CDR3 sequence (DNA): TGTGCCATCAGTGACTGCAATACGCAGTATTTT. This codes for CAISDCNTQYF.

This chain links TRBV28 with TRBJ2-5; 7 positions agree with TRBD1. Per the germline V gene, CDR1 is MDHEN and CDR2 is SYDVKM. The trim removed 4 bases at V and 5 bases at J, leaving 4 bases unmatched. This CDR3 comprises 13 residues. CDR3 sequence reads: CASSSTGAETQYF. The CDR3, as DNA: TGTGCCAGCAGTTCAACAGGGGCTGAGACCCAGTACTTC.